These 27 T cell receptor beta chains were sequenced from one sample in a study of graft-versus-host responses after intestinal transplantation. Repertoires were generated with immunoSEQ multiplex PCR, while TCRdb's copy carries only in-frame clones and drops some. The repertoire includes about 59,000 clones, 90% to 95% of them detected once, and about 0.38% sits in the top ten. Which antigens these TCRs recognize remains unknown. This sample comprised unstimulated CD4+ T cells sorted from spleen or lymph node cells, obtained before transplant. These receptors were collected from a human donor who was the organ donor for an intestinal transplant.

This sequence joins TRBV12-5 and TRBJ1-1; 10 nucleotides line up with TRBD1. CDR1 is LGHNT and CDR2 is FRNRAP in the germline V gene. There are 15 residues in the CDR3. With 4 bases clipped from V and 0 bases from J, the junction kept 2 bases outside the gene matches. The CDR3 bases are TGTGCTAGTGGTTGGGGACAGGGGTTGAACACTGAAGCTTTCTTT. This codes for CASGWGQGLNTEAFF.

The genes are TRBV5-1 and TRBJ1-1, with no clear D. With 1 base removed from V and 0 bases from J, the gap between germline ends came to 10 bases. CDR1 and CDR2 from the germline V gene are SGHRS and YFSETQ. The CDR3 is 15 residues long. The CDR3 sequence is CASSLPRPLNTEAFF. The CDR3 region has the DNA TGCGCCAGCAGCTTGCCCCGGCCCCTGAACACTGAAGCTTTCTTT.

This chain links TRBV5-1 with TRBJ1-1; 7 positions agree with TRBD1. The V gene's germline CDR1 is SGHRS and CDR2 YFSETQ. With V trimmed by 6 bases and J by 3 bases, 17 bases remained unmatched. This CDR3 spans 17 amino acids. In DNA form, the CDR3 reads TGCGCCAGCAACCGGAAGGGCGCCGGGACAGCGGACACTGAAGCTTTCTTT. Its translation is CASNRKGAGTADTEAFF.

The rearrangement joins TRBV7-2 to TRBJ2-3, with D maybe TRBD1 (6 bases). This CDR3 has 15 amino acids. The germline V gene has CDR1 SGHTA and CDR2 FQGNSA. V dropped 0 bases and J dropped 2 bases, with 9 bases sitting between them. The CDR3 DNA is TGTGCCAGCAGCTTAGCGGGGGCCTACACAGATACGCAGTATTTT. This encodes CASSLAGAYTDTQYF.

The CDR3 coding sequence is TGTGCCAGCAGTGCCGGACTAGCGGGGGGCGAGAACGAGCAGTACTTC. The encoded protein is CASSAGLAGGENEQYF. The chain carries TRBV2 and TRBJ2-7, with 14 bases aligning to TRBD2. Germline V CDR1 and CDR2: SNHLY, FYNNEI. The CDR3 is 16 amino acids. Trimming removed 4 bases from V and 5 bases from J; junction bases left unmatched: 7.

The genes are TRBV2 and TRBJ2-5; D might be TRBD1 or TRBD2, each matching 6 bases. V was pared by 7 bases and J by 9 bases, with 18 bases between. This CDR3 contains 13 residues. Germline CDR1 and CDR2: SNHLY and FYNNEI. CDR3 protein: CASKQGLLLPQYF. CDR3 bases: TGTGCCAGCAAACAGGGACTCCTCTTGCCCCAGTACTTC.

This chain uses TRBV27 with TRBJ1-6, with a weak D call TRBD1 (5 bases). The V gene's germline CDR1 is MNHEY and CDR2 SMNVEV (reference sequence). V was pared by 5 bases and J by 8 bases, with 22 bases between. The CDR3 sequence is 17 residues long. The CDR3 bases are TGTGCCAGCAGTGATCTCCCCCTCCGGGACGGATATTCACCCCTCCACTTT. It is translated as CASSDLPLRDGYSPLHF.

V is TRBV6-6 and J is TRBJ1-2, with D possibly TRBD1 on 5 matching bases. V was pared by 3 bases and J by 6 bases, with 20 bases between. Germline CDR1 MNHNY, CDR2 SVGAGI (reference sequence). The CDR3 length is 16 residues. The CDR3 DNA sequence: TGTGCCAGCAGTTATCTATCGGGGCAGGGTGACAATGGCTACACCTTC. Residues: CASSYLSGQGDNGYTF.

The chain has TRBV6-1 and TRBJ1-2, with D uncertain. The CDR3 is 13 amino acids. V lost 1 base and J lost 8, with 11 bases in between. The germline V gene encodes CDR1 MNHNS and CDR2 SASEGT. As DNA, the CDR3 is TGTGCCAGCAGTGAAGGACCGATGTTCGGCTACACCTTC. Its translation is CASSEGPMFGYTF.

The chain has TRBV12-5 and TRBJ2-1, with D tentatively TRBD1 (5 bases). The CDR3 is 16 amino acids. The germline V gene has CDR1 LGHNT and CDR2 FRNRAP. Trimming stripped 1 base from V and 2 bases from J, with 12 bases between. The CDR3 DNA reads as TGTGCTAGTGGTTTGGCCGCGGTGGGGCCCTACAATGAGCAGTTCTTC. This sequence encodes CASGLAAVGPYNEQFF.

This clone is a singleton in its sample. The rearrangement joins TRBV11-3 to TRBJ2-1; unclear D gene. CDR1 and CDR2 from the germline V gene are SGHNT and YENEEA. V lost 2 bases, J lost 4 bases, and 18 bases lay in between. This CDR3 has 17 residues. The CDR3 is CASSLQGGPSPYNEQFF. In DNA form, the CDR3 reads TGTGCCAGCAGCTTACAAGGTGGACCCAGCCCATACAATGAGCAGTTCTTC.

The chain is built from TRBV4-3 and TRBJ2-1, with 8 bases fitting TRBD2. The germline gives CDR1 LGHNA, CDR2 YSLEER. The CDR3 consists of 18 residues. The ends lost 4 bases at V and 5 bases at J; junction bases unmatched: 16. The CDR3 is CASSRDRPGTRIHNEQFF. For the CDR3, the DNA is TGCGCCAGCAGCCGAGATAGACCCGGGACTAGGATCCACAATGAGCAGTTCTTC.

The V call is TRBV2, the J call TRBJ2-3; D gene unclear. The CDR3 is 15 residues long. Germline CDR1 SNHLY, CDR2 FYNNEI. Trimming cost V 3 bases and J 0 bases, with 10 bases left between them. CDR3 residues: CASSDVVSSTDTQYF. CDR3 bases: TGTGCCAGCAGTGATGTTGTTTCTAGCACAGATACGCAGTATTTT.

V usage is TRBV4-2 and J usage is TRBJ1-5; a possible D gene is TRBD1 (5 bases). Looked up from germline, CDR1 is LGHNA and CDR2 is YNFKEQ. Trimming stripped 3 bases from V and 6 bases from J, with 15 bases between. This CDR3 is 15 amino acids long. CDR3 region: CASSQEGLTVQPQHF. CDR3 nucleotides: TGTGCCAGCAGCCAGGAGGGACTGACCGTTCAGCCCCAGCATTTT.

The chain joins TRBV6-6 to TRBJ2-4; 9 positions match TRBD1. The CDR3 extends over 16 amino acids. Trimming at V came to 7 bases and at J to 0 bases, leaving 7 bases not matched to a gene. Germline-derived CDR1 and CDR2 are MNHNY and SVGAGI (reference sequence). The CDR3 loop is CASTRDRAIAKNIQYF. CDR3 in DNA: TGTGCCAGCACCCGGGACAGGGCTATAGCCAAAAACATTCAGTACTTC.

This chain uses TRBV5-1 with TRBJ2-6, with D uncertain. With 0 bases removed from V and 0 bases from J, the gap between germline ends came to 13 bases. Germline CDR1 SGHRS, CDR2 YFSETQ. This CDR3 is 18 amino acids long. In nucleotides, the CDR3 is TGCGCCAGCAGCTTGGGACCCCAGAGTTCCTCTGGGGCCAACGTCCTGACTTTC. Its protein is CASSLGPQSSSGANVLTF.

The chain uses TRBV19 and TRBJ1-6; 9 bases agree with TRBD1. V shed 7 bases and J 11 bases; nucleotides not matched to a gene: 12. The CDR3 consists of 15 residues. Looked up from germline, CDR1 is LNHDA and CDR2 is SQIVND (reference sequence). The CDR3 DNA reads as TGTGCCAGTAAACAGGACAGGGGTAATTCTGCACCCCTCCACTTT. Amino acid sequence: CASKQDRGNSAPLHF.

V usage is TRBV10-3 and J usage is TRBJ2-1, with D perhaps given as TRBD1 or TRBD2 (5 bases each). CDR3 size: 12 residues. Per germline, CDR1 ENHRY and CDR2 SYGVKD. Trimming cost V 6 bases and J 6 bases, with 9 bases left between them. In DNA form, the CDR3 reads TGTGCCATCAGAGAGGGGTTCAATGAGCAGTTCTTC. Its protein is CAIREGFNEQFF.

The chain carries TRBV4-3 and TRBJ2-3, with no clear D. Germline values: CDR1 LGHNA, CDR2 YSLEER. The CDR3 loop spans 16 amino acids. V was trimmed by 0 bases and J by 2 bases, leaving 12 bases between them. The CDR3 loop is CASSQEGTPHTDTQYF. In DNA form, the CDR3 reads TGCGCCAGCAGCCAAGAAGGTACACCCCACACAGATACGCAGTATTTT.

This chain joins TRBV4-3 and TRBJ1-6; D gene unclear. The CDR3 spans 18 residues. V was shortened by 4 bases and J by 8 bases, with 24 bases between the two germline ends. From germline, CDR1 is LGHNA and CDR2 YSLEER. This CDR3 reads CASSPQNPGSRLYSPLHF. The CDR3 DNA follows: TGCGCCAGCAGCCCCCAGAATCCGGGGAGTAGACTTTATTCACCCCTCCACTTT.

In nucleotides, the CDR3 is TGTGCCAGCAGTCAAAAAGGAGGACTAGGGAACACCGGGGAGCTGTTTTTT. Its translation is CASSQKGGLGNTGELFF. The genes are TRBV7-3 and TRBJ2-2; 7 bases line up with TRBD2. Germline-derived CDR1 and CDR2 are SGHTA and FQGTGA. Trimming removed 6 bases from V and 1 base from J; junction bases left unmatched: 11. The CDR3 has 17 amino acids. The variable domain in full, with the rest retrieved from reference TRBV7-3 and TRBJ2-2, is GAGVSQTPSNKVTEKGKYVELRCDPISGHTALYWYRQSLGQGPEFLIYFQGTGAADDSGLPNDRFFAVRPEGSVSTLKIQRTERGDSAVYLCASSQKGGLGNTGELFFGEGSRLTVL.

J is TRBJ2-4 and V is TRBV4-1, with 13 positions matching TRBD2. Germline CDR1 reads MGHRA; CDR2 reads YSYEKL. Losses at the gene ends were 1 base for V and 0 bases for J; bases not matched to a gene: 3. This CDR3 region has 18 residues. DNA for the CDR3: TGCGCCAGCAGCCAAGGACTAGCGGGGGGAGAAGCCAAAAACATTCAGTACTTC. Protein: CASSQGLAGGEAKNIQYF.

The chain uses TRBV10-1 and TRBJ2-7, with TRBD2 identical over 10 bases. CDR1 is WNHNN, CDR2 SYGVQD, per germline (reference sequence). This CDR3 is built from 13 residues. The trim removed 10 bases at V and 3 bases at J, leaving 6 bases unmatched. In DNA form, the CDR3 reads TGCGCCACCTCACTAGCGGGGAACTACGAGCAGTACTTC. This gives the protein CATSLAGNYEQYF.

The V gene is TRBV4-3, the J gene TRBJ2-7, with D perhaps TRBD1 (5 bases). Germline CDR1 reads LGHNA; CDR2 reads YSLEER. Between the trimmed V and J ends, which lost 1 base and 3 bases, there was a span of 22 bases. The CDR3 extends over 18 amino acids. CDR3 sequence (DNA): TGCGCCAGCAGCCAAGCACTCTCACAGGCCCCCCTCCTCTACGAGCAGTACTTC. It translates to CASSQALSQAPLLYEQYF.

This clone has just one count. V gene TRBV21-1 combines with J gene TRBJ2-3; the D call in the table, TRBD1, was not verified against the DNA. TRBV21-1 is an annotated pseudogene. The CDR3 has 17 residues. CDR3 bases: TGTGCCAGCGGCACCCAACCTTCGACAGGGGGGCCAGATACGCAGTATTTT. Encoded protein: CASGTQPSTGGPDTQYF.

This sequence joins TRBV4-3 and TRBJ2-2; TRBD2 agrees at 8 bases. V was pared by 3 bases and J by 6 bases, with 9 bases of the junction left unmatched. The CDR3 has 16 amino acids. Germline V gene data show CDR1 as LGHNA and CDR2 as YSLEER. The CDR3, as DNA: TGCGCCAGCAGCCACCCTTCCGGGGGGGTTGCCGGGGAGCTGTTTTTT. It yields the protein CASSHPSGGVAGELFF.

This chain links TRBV27 with TRBJ2-7; 8 positions agree with TRBD1. Germline V gene sequence: CDR1 MNHEY, CDR2 SMNVEV (reference sequence). The trim removed 6 bases at V and 0 bases at J, leaving 13 bases unmatched. The CDR3 runs to 17 residues. CDR3 residues: CASRKTTGDAGSYEQYF. The CDR3 DNA reads as TGTGCCAGCAGAAAGACGACAGGGGACGCCGGCTCCTACGAGCAGTACTTC.